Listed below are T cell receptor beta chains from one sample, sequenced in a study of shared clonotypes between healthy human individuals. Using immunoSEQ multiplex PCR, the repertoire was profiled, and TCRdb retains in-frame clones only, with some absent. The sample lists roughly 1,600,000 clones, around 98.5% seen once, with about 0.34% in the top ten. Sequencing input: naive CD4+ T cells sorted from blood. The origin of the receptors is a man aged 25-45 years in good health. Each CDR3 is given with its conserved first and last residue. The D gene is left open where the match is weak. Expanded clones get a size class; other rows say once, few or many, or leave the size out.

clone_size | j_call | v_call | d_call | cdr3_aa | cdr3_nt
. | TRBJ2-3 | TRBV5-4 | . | CASSGTRSTDTQYF | TGTGCCAGCAGCGGCACTAGAAGCACAGATACGCAGTATTTT
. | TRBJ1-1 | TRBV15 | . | CATEELGTMNTEAFF | TGTGCCACGGAGGAGCTTGGAACTATGAACACTGAAGCTTTCTTT
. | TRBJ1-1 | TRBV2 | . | CASSGSTEAFF | TGTGCCAGCAGTGGTAGCACTGAAGCTTTCTTT
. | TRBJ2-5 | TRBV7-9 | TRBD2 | CASSPQPRTSGKETQYF | TGTGCCAGCAGCCCTCAACCGAGGACTAGCGGAAAAGAGACCCAGTACTTC
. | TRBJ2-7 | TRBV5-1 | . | CASSSPPYEQYF | TGCGCCAGCAGCTCGCCCCCTTACGAGCAGTACTTC
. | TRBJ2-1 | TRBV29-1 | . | CSVVRTLYNEQFF | TGCAGCGTTGTGAGAACCCTTTACAATGAGCAGTTCTTC
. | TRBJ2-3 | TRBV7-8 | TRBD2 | CASSFSGRSYTQYF | TGTGCCAGCAGTTTTAGCGGGAGATCCTATACGCAGTATTTT
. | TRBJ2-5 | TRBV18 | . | CASSPERKETQYF | TGTGCCAGCTCACCAGAGCGGAAAGAGACCCAGTACTTC
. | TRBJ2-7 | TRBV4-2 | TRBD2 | CASSHHSGSSYEQYF | TGTGCCAGCAGCCACCATAGCGGGTCTTCCTACGAGCAGTACTTC
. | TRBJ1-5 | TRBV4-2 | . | CASSPVQGDQPQHF | TGTGCCAGCAGCCCCGTACAGGGTGATCAGCCCCAGCATTTT
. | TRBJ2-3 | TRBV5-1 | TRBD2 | CASNLAGVADTQYF | TGCGCCAGCAATTTAGCGGGAGTAGCAGATACGCAGTATTTT
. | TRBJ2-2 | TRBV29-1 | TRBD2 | CSVDGLEGTGELFF | TGCAGCGTTGACGGACTAGAAGGTACCGGGGAGCTGTTTTTT
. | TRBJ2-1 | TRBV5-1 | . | CASSLASWDNEQFF | TGCGCCAGCAGCTTGGCTAGCTGGGACAATGAGCAGTTCTTC
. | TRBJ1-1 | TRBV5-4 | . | CASSYPRGANTEAFF | TGTGCCAGCAGCTACCCTAGGGGGGCGAACACTGAAGCTTTCTTT
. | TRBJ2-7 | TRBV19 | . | CASRPRGTYEQYF | TGTGCCAGTCGACCCCGGGGCACCTACGAGCAGTACTTC
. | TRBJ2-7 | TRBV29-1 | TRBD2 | CSGGLAGDNEQYF | TGCAGCGGTGGACTAGCGGGAGATAACGAGCAGTACTTC
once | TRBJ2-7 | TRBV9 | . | CASSASGVGEQYF | TGTGCCAGCAGCGCATCAGGGGTAGGCGAGCAGTACTTC
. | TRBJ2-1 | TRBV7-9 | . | CASSRDGNSYNEQFF | TGTGCCAGCAGCAGGGACGGCAACTCCTACAATGAGCAGTTCTTC
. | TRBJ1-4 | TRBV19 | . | CASSIGQKTEKLFF | TGTGCCAGTAGTATTGGGCAGAAGACCGAAAAACTGTTTTTT
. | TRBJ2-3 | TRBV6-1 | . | CASSGAADTQYF | TGTGCCAGCAGTGGAGCTGCCGATACGCAGTATTTT
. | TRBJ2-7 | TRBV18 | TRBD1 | CASSPTGTGVWEQYF | TGTGCCAGCTCACCCACCGGGACAGGGGTATGGGAGCAGTACTTC
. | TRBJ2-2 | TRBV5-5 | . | CASSLIGGVDTGELFF | TGTGCCAGCAGCTTGATAGGGGGAGTGGACACCGGGGAGCTGTTTTTT
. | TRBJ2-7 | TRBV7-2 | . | CASSLGPAAYEQYF | TGTGCCAGCAGCTTAGGTCCGGCAGCCTACGAGCAGTACTTC
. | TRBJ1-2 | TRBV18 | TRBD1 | CASSPGTGLSQNYGYTF | TGTGCCAGCTCACCCGGGACAGGCCTTTCGCAAAACTATGGCTACACCTTC